This T cell receptor beta chain was obtained from a study of blood T cell repertoires in COVID-19. This CDR3 has 13 amino acids. Germline V lookup: CDR1 GTSNPN, CDR2 SVGIG (reference sequence). V gave up 5 bases and J gave up 3 bases, with 14 bases separating them. Authors' methods: Amplified reference gene primers provided the basis for estimating nucleated cell counts. The repertoire was sequenced with immunoSEQ multiplex PCR; TCRdb's copy has only in-frame clones and lacks some. V and J calls and clone size are given by that table; D and trimming were obtained from the DNA. Among 200,000 to 250,000 clones listed, roughly 86% were seen once. Adults between about 18 and 89 years of age took part from fewer than 30 US areas. Participants reported their clinical history, and cohort assignment relied on those reports.

This chain links TRBV30 with TRBJ2-7; perhaps TRBD2 as D (7 bases). The receptor comes from a man younger than 30 with acute COVID-19. Specimen: PBMCs or T cells enriched from blood (not recorded which). CDR3 protein: CAWEGGVGYEQYF. CDR3 coding DNA: TGTGCCTGGGAGGGGGGGGTAGGCTACGAGCAGTACTTC.